Following are 28 T cell receptor beta chains from one sample sequenced in a study of regulatory T cells in long-lasting Graves disease. The authors built TCR beta libraries using iRepertoire HTBI primers and Arm-PCR of CDR3 regions. TCRdb ran MiXCR on the multiplex PCR reads and lists one entry per CDR3 protein. The table lists about 350,000 distinct CDR3 sequences, about a sixth of them singletons, with 25% to 30% in the top ten. Time point defined: newly diagnosed GD, antithyroid drugs for less than 3 months. PBMC RNA was the source of the TCR library. The same data also contributed to another study, on T cells in Graves' hyperthyroidism and ophthalmopathy.

This material consisted of peripheral blood mononuclear cells (PBMCs), taken at new diagnosis, from a patient treated with antithyroid drugs. These receptors were taken from a middle-aged man with Graves disease.

This clonotype appeared once. The chain combines TRBV7-3 with TRBJ2-3; TRBD2 agrees at 11 bases. The germline V gene encodes CDR1 SGHTA and CDR2 FQGTGA. Trimming at V came to 5 bases and at J to 2 bases, leaving 15 bases not matched to a gene. The CDR3 covers 19 residues. The CDR3 loop reads CASSHPRGRLAGNTDTQYF. The DNA of the CDR3 is TGTGCCAGCAGCCATCCCCGGGGACGACTAGCGGGGAACACAGATACGCAGTATTTT.

This clonotype was seen a few times. This chain joins TRBV7-3 and TRBJ2-2; D gene ambiguous. V was cut by 5 bases and J by 4 bases, with 11 bases left in between. This CDR3 is built from 14 residues. Looked up from germline, CDR1 is SGHTA and CDR2 is FQGTGA. DNA for the CDR3: TGTGCCAGCAGCCTGGCAGTAGGCACCGGGGAGCTGTTTTTT. Its protein product is CASSLAVGTGELFF.

This clonotype showed up many times. The rearrangement links TRBV12-3 or TRBV12-4 to TRBJ2-7, with D tentatively TRBD1 or TRBD2 (5 bases each). V lost 6 bases and J lost 6, with 15 bases in between. CDR3 length: 13 residues. The CDR3 DNA reads as TGTGCCAGCAGGTCCGGGACGCCGAGCGAGCAGTACTTC. This gives the protein CASRSGTPSEQYF.

This clonotype showed up just a few times. A much bigger clone sits one base away, suggesting this may be a read error. This sequence joins TRBV3-1 and TRBJ2-3; no definite D call. This CDR3 is 12 amino acids long. CDR1 and CDR2 from the germline V gene are LGHDT and YNNKEL (reference sequence). The CDR3 here is CARSIYTDTQYF. The CDR3 bases are TGTGCCCGCAGCATATACACAGATACGCAGTATTTT.

This clonotype has a handful of counts. The chain joins TRBV4-3 to TRBJ1-6; D perhaps matches TRBD1 (5 bases). Deletions cut 4 bases from V and 8 bases from J, with 9 bases between. The CDR3 runs 13 residues. Germline V lookup: CDR1 LGHNA, CDR2 YSLEER. The CDR3 here is CASSPRADSPLHF. Written as DNA, the CDR3 is TGCGCCAGCAGCCCCAGGGCGGATTCACCCCTCCACTTT.

The sample holds many counts of this clonotype. The chain uses TRBV20-1 and TRBJ2-3; D ambiguous. The V and J ends lost 6 bases and 0 bases respectively, with 10 bases between them. CDR3 length: 13 residues. In germline, CDR1 is DFQATT, CDR2 SNEGSKA (reference sequence). CDR3 amino acids: CSASLLSTDTQYF. DNA of the CDR3: TGCAGTGCGTCCCTTTTGAGCACAGATACGCAGTATTTT.

There are many counts of this clonotype. The chain joins TRBV2 to TRBJ1-1, with D unclear. The CDR3 is 12 amino acids. V shed 5 bases and J shed 7 bases, with 11 bases lying between them. CDR1 SNHLY and CDR2 FYNNEI come from the germline V gene. The CDR3 reads CASSRRSDEAFF. CDR3 DNA: TGTGCCAGCAGTCGGAGATCCGATGAAGCTTTCTTT.

As regards this clonotype: Just one base apart from a much larger clone, this may be a read error. The CDR3 carries no conserved terminal phenylalanine or tryptophan, so it likely arises from a read error. This chain uses TRBV28 with TRBJ2-3, with D possibly being TRBD2 (5 bases). Germline assignment: CDR1 MDHEN and CDR2 SYDVKM. The CDR3 is made up of 15 amino acids. V lost 10 bases to trimming and J lost 0 bases, with 17 bases between them. The DNA of the CDR3 is TGTGCCATCTCCCCGGGCGGGTTTAGCACAGATACGCAGTATCTT. Translation: CAISPGGFSTDTQYL.

This clonotype came up a few times. The V gene is TRBV3-1, the J gene TRBJ2-2; a possible D gene is TRBD1 (6 bases). CDR3 size: 14 residues. Trimming took off 6 bases at V and 7 bases at J, with 15 bases between the two ends. Germline-derived CDR1 and CDR2 are LGHDT and YNNKEL (reference sequence). The CDR3 loop is CASSHRGSNGELFF. Here the CDR3 DNA reads TGTGCCAGCAGTCATAGGGGGTCGAACGGGGAGCTGTTTTTT.

This clonotype showed up many times. The gene calls are TRBV11-2 and TRBJ2-3; the match to TRBD2 covers 13 bases. The CDR3 covers 17 residues. Germline lookup yields CDR1 SGHAT and CDR2 FQNNGV. Unmatched junction bases numbered 6, after V lost 4 bases and J lost 2 bases. CDR3 sequence (DNA): TGTGCCAGCAGCTCCGGACTAGCGGGGGCCGACACAGATACGCAGTATTTT. This sequence encodes CASSSGLAGADTDTQYF.

The V and J genes are TRBV12-3 or TRBV12-4 and TRBJ2-1, with D tentatively TRBD1 (5 bases). V shed 6 bases and J shed 2 bases, with 17 bases lying between them. The CDR3 sequence is 16 residues long. CDR3 sequence: CASSKGSAGPYNEQFF. DNA of the CDR3: TGTGCCAGCAGCAAAGGCTCCGCAGGGCCCTACAATGAGCAGTTCTTC.

The V and J genes are TRBV14 and TRBJ2-5; tentative D call: TRBD1 (6 bases). Trimming cost V 4 bases and J 4 bases, with 16 bases left between them. The CDR3 has 15 residues. The germline gives CDR1 SGHDN, CDR2 FVKESK. The CDR3 loop reads CASSPGFQGRETQYF. The CDR3 DNA reads as TGTGCCAGCAGCCCCGGTTTTCAGGGGAGAGAGACCCAGTACTTC.

The chain links TRBV11-3 to TRBJ2-3; TRBD1 matches at 11 bases. The CDR3 contains 15 residues. CDR1 and CDR2 from the germline V gene are SGHNT and YENEEA. Trimming removed 5 bases from V and 5 bases from J; junction bases left unmatched: 6. The CDR3 here is CASSPGQGAEDTQYF. DNA for the CDR3: TGTGCCAGCAGCCCAGGACAGGGGGCAGAAGATACGCAGTATTTT.

This clonotype was counted ten times or more. The chain carries TRBV24-1 and TRBJ1-4; D is uncertain. V was pared by 5 bases and J by 7 bases, with 10 bases between. This CDR3 is 13 amino acids long. Germline CDR1 reads KGHDR; CDR2 reads SFDVKD. The CDR3 is CATSGREAEKLFF. DNA of the CDR3: TGTGCCACCAGTGGGCGGGAGGCTGAAAAACTGTTTTTT.

This clonotype came up a few times. This rearrangement joins TRBV5-1 to TRBJ2-7; 8 bases fit TRBD2. The V gene's germline CDR1 is SGHRS and CDR2 YFSETQ. The V segment lost 0 bases and the J segment 0 bases; nucleotides outside the gene matches: 5. CDR3 length: 16 amino acids. The CDR3, as DNA: TGCGCCAGCAGCTTGGCCACGGGGGGGGCCTCCTACGAGCAGTACTTC. It encodes CASSLATGGASYEQYF.

Details on this clonotype: A read error is possible here, since a much larger clone lies one base away. V usage is TRBV24-1 and J usage is TRBJ2-1; TRBD2 matches 8 bases. V lost 3 bases to trimming and J lost 0 bases; unmatched junction nucleotides: 15. CDR1 is KGHDR, CDR2 SFDVKD, per germline. This CDR3 is 20 amino acids long. This chain's CDR3 is CATSDTPGLVGGGSYNEQFF. Written as DNA, the CDR3 is TGTGCCACCAGTGATACTCCGGGACTAGTGGGGGGCGGCTCCTACAATGAGCAGTTCTTC.

V gene TRBV2 combines with J gene TRBJ1-1; D unresolved. CDR1 and CDR2 (germline): SNHLY, FYNNEI. Trimming removed 7 bases from V and 2 bases from J, with 11 bases in between. CDR3 size: 13 residues. The CDR3 nucleotides are TGTGCCAGCAATGGCAACCCAAACACTGAAGCTTTCTTT. This encodes CASNGNPNTEAFF.

This clonotype was detected many times. The J gene is TRBJ2-7, the V gene TRBV20-1; either TRBD1 or TRBD2 may supply D (5 bases each). Trimming pared 5 bases from V and 2 bases from J, leaving 16 bases between. Germline V CDR1 and CDR2: DFQATT, SNEGSKA (reference sequence). The CDR3 contains 14 residues. In DNA, the CDR3 is TGCAGTGCTCCTACCGGGACGTTGACCTACGAGCAGTACTTC. Translation gives CSAPTGTLTYEQYF.

This clonotype was counted at least ten times. V is TRBV30 and J is TRBJ2-5; D is unclear. This CDR3 has 13 residues. Germline CDR1 and CDR2: GTSNPN and SVGIG (reference sequence). Trimming left V 2 bases short and J 2 bases short, with 9 bases between. The CDR3 DNA reads TGTGCCTGGAGTCTACGACTTCAAGAGACCCAGTACTTC. Translated, it gives CAWSLRLQETQYF.

This clonotype was recorded at least ten times. This sequence joins TRBV4-1 and TRBJ2-7, with TRBD1 matching over 12 bases. CDR1 MGHRA and CDR2 YSYEKL come from the germline V gene. With 4 bases clipped from V and 6 bases from J, the junction kept 7 bases outside the gene matches. The CDR3 is 15 residues long. The CDR3 sequence: CASSRAGTGGFEQYF. CDR3 sequence (DNA): TGCGCCAGCAGCCGAGCCGGGACAGGGGGCTTCGAGCAGTACTTC.

This clonotype has just a few counts. The junction differs from germline at one of its ends, possibly a read error. The chain recombines TRBV4-2 with TRBJ2-3, with D possibly TRBD2 on 6 matching bases. From germline, CDR1 is LGHNA and CDR2 YNFKEQ. CDR3 size: 16 residues. The CDR3 nucleotides read TGTACCAGCAGCCGACTAGGCGGACCTGACACAGATACGCAGTATTTT. Its protein product is CTSSRLGGPDTDTQYF.

This clonotype has just a few counts. The chain joins TRBV18 to TRBJ1-1; D unclear. Germline-derived CDR1 and CDR2 are KGHSH and LQKENI. The ends were cut back, 0 bases at V and 1 base at J, with 6 bases in the middle. CDR3 length: 14 amino acids. The CDR3 loop reads CASSPPFGNTEAFF. CDR3 coding DNA: TGTGCCAGCTCACCACCGTTTGGGAACACTGAAGCTTTCTTT.

V gene TRBV7-9 combines with J gene TRBJ2-1; 15 bases match TRBD2. The CDR3 totals 15 residues. CDR1 and CDR2 (germline): SEHNR, FQNEAQ (reference sequence). The V gene end was trimmed by 9 bases and the J gene end by 6 bases; junction bases not matched to a gene: 6. CDR3 sequence reads: CASLRGLAGGNEQFF. In DNA, the CDR3 is TGTGCCAGTTTGAGGGGACTAGCGGGGGGCAATGAGCAGTTCTTC.

The J gene is TRBJ2-5, the V gene TRBV18; 8 nucleotides match TRBD2. Germline V gene sequence: CDR1 KGHSH, CDR2 LQKENI. With V trimmed by 6 bases and J by 2 bases, 17 bases remained unmatched. The CDR3 sequence is 18 residues long. In DNA form, the CDR3 reads TGTGCCAGCTCTCTCATGACCGGGACTAGGGGTTTACAAGAGACCCAGTACTTC. Protein product: CASSLMTGTRGLQETQYF.

This clonotype appeared a few times. This chain connects TRBV12-3 or TRBV12-4 to TRBJ1-6, with D perhaps TRBD1 (5 bases). Trimming stripped 6 bases from V and 5 bases from J, with 17 bases between. CDR3 size: 16 residues. The CDR3 DNA follows: TGTGCCAGCAGGGCGCCGCGGGACGCAAATAATTCACCCCTCCACTTT. Translation: CASRAPRDANNSPLHF.

The gene calls are TRBV27 and TRBJ1-5; D ambiguous. Germline CDR1 MNHEY, CDR2 SMNVEV (reference sequence). V lost 5 bases to trimming and J lost 4 bases, with 15 bases between them. The CDR3 has 15 amino acids. In DNA form, the CDR3 reads TGTGCCAGCAGTCCCGACGGGCGAGGGAATCAGCCCCAGCATTTT. Protein: CASSPDGRGNQPQHF.

This clonotype was seen at least ten times. The chain uses TRBV4-2 and TRBJ2-7; 8 bases line up with TRBD1. The V gene's germline CDR1 is LGHNA and CDR2 YNFKEQ. The CDR3 runs 15 residues. Losses at the gene ends were 0 bases for V and 4 bases for J; bases not matched to a gene: 5. CDR3 coding DNA: TGTGCCAGCAGCCAAGATGGACAGGGTGGGTACGAGCAGTACTTC. This translates into CASSQDGQGGYEQYF.

This clonotype was observed many times. CDR3 sequence (DNA): TGCAGTGCTAGAGATAAGGGATACACAGATACGCAGTATTTT. It encodes CSARDKGYTDTQYF. The V call is TRBV20-1, the J call TRBJ2-3, with unresolved D. Germline CDR1 DFQATT, CDR2 SNEGSKA (reference sequence). V lost 0 bases and J lost 2, with 9 bases in between. The CDR3 spans 14 residues.